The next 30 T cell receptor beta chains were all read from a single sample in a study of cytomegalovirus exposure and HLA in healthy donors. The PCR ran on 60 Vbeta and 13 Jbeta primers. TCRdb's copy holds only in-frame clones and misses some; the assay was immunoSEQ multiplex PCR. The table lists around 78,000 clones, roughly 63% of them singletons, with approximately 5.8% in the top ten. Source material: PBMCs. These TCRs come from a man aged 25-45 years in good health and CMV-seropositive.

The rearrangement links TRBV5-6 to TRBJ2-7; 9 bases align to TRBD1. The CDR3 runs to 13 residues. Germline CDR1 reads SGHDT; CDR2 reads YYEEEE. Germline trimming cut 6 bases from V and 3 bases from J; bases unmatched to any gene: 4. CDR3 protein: CASTGQGNYEQYF. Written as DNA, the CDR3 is TGTGCCAGCACCGGACAGGGGAACTACGAGCAGTACTTC.

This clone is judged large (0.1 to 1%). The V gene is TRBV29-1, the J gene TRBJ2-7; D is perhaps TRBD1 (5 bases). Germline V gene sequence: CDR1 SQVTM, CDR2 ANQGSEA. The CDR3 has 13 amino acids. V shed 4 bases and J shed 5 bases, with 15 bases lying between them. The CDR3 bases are TGCAGCGTTGCAGGGATCAGTGTCGACGAGCAGTACTTC. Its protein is CSVAGISVDEQYF.

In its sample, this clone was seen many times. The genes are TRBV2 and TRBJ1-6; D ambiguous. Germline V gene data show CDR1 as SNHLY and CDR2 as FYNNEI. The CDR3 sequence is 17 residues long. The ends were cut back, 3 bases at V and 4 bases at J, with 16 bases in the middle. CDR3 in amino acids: CASSDIPKVEYNSPLHF. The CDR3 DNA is TGTGCCAGCAGTGATATTCCAAAAGTGGAGTATAATTCACCCCTCCACTTT.

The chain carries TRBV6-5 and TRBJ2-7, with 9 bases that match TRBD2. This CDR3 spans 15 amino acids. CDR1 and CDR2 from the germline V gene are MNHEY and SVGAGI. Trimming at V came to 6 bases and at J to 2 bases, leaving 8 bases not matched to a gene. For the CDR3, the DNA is TGTGCCAGCAGACCCGATAGCGGGAGAACCTACGAGCAGTACTTC. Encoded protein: CASRPDSGRTYEQYF.

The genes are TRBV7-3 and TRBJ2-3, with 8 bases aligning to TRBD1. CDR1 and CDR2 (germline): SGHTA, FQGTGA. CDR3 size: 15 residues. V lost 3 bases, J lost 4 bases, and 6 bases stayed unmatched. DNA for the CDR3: TGTGCCAGCAGCTTCACAGGGGGGAAGGCAGATACGCAGTATTTT. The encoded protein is CASSFTGGKADTQYF.

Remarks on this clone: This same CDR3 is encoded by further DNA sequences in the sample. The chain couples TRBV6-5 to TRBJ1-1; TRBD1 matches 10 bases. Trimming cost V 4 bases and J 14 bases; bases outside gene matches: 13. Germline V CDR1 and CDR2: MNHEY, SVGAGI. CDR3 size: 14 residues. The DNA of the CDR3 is TGTGCCAGCAGTTCCGGGACAGGGGTCCCTGGGGCCTTCTTT. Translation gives CASSSGTGVPGAFF.

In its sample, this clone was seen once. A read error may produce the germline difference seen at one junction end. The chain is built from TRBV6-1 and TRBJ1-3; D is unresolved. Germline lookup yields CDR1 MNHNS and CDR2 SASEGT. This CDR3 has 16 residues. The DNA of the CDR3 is TGTGCCAGCAGGGAAGTAATGGGTGGGCCTGGAAACACCATATATTTT. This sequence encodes CASREVMGGPGNTIYF.

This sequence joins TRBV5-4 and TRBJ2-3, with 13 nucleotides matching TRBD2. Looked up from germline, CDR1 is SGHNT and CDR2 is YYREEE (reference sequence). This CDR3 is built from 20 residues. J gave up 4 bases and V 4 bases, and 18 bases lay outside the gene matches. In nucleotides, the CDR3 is TGTGCCAGCAGCCCCGATCGGGACAGTGGACTAGCGGGAGTGGCAGATACGCAGTATTTT. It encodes CASSPDRDSGLAGVADTQYF.

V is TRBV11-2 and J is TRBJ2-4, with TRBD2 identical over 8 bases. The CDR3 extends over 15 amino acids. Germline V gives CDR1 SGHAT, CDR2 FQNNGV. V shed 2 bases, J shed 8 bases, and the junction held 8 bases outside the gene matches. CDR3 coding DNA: TGTGCCAGCAGCTTACCGGGAGGGCCTGGGTACATTCAGTACTTC. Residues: CASSLPGGPGYIQYF.

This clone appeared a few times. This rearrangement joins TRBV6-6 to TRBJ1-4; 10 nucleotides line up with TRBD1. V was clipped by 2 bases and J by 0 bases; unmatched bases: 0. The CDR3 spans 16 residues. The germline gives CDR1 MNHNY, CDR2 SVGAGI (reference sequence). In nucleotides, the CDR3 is TGTGCCAGCAGTTACGGGACAGGGGCAACTAATGAAAAACTGTTTTTT. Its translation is CASSYGTGATNEKLFF.

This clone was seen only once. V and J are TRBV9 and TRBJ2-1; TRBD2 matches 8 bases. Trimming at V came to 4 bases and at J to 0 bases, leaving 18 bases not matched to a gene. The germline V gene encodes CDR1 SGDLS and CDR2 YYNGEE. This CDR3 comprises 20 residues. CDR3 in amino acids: CASSPPGGELLAPSYNEQFF. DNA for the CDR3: TGTGCCAGCAGCCCCCCGGGAGGGGAGCTCTTGGCCCCCTCCTACAATGAGCAGTTCTTC.

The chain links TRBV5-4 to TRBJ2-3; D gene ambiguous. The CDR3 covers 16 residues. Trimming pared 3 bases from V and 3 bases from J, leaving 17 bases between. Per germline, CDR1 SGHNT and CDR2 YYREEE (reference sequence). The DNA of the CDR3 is TGTGCCAGCAGCTCTCCTTTCGCCACAGAGACAGATACGCAGTATTTT. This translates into CASSSPFATETDTQYF.

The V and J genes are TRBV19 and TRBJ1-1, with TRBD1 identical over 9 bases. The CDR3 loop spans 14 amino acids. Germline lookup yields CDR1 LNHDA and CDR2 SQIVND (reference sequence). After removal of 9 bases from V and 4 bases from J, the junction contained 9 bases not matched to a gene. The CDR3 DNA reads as TGTGCCAGCATGGACAGGGGCCGGGCCACTGAAGCTTTCTTT. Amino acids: CASMDRGRATEAFF.

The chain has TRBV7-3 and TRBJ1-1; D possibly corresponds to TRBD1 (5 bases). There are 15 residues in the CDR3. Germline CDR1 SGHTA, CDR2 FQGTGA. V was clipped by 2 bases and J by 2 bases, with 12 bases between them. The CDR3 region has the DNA TGTGCCAGCAGCTTAGCGGGGCAGGGAAACACTGAAGCTTTCTTT. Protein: CASSLAGQGNTEAFF.

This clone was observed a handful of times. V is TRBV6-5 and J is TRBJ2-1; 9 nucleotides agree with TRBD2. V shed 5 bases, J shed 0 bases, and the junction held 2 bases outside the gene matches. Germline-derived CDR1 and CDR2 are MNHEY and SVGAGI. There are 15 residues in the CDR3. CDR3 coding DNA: TGTGCCAGCAGTCTTAGCGGGAGCTCCTACAATGAGCAGTTCTTC. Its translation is CASSLSGSSYNEQFF.

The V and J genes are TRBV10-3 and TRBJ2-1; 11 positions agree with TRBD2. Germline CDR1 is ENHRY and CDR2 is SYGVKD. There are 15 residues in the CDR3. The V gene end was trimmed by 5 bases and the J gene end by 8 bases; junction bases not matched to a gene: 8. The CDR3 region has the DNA TGTGCCATCAGTACCGGGACTAGCGGCCTCGATGAGCAGTTCTTC. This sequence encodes CAISTGTSGLDEQFF.

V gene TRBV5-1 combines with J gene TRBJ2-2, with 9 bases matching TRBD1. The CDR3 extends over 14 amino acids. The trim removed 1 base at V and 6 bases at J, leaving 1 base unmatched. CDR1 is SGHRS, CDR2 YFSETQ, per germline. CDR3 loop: CASSLRQGAGELFF. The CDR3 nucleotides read TGCGCCAGCAGCTTGAGACAGGGGGCCGGGGAGCTGTTTTTT.

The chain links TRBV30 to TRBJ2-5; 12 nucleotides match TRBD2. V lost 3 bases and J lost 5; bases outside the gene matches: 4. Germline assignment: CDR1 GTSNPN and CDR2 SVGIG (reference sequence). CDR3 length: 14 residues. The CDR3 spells CAWRLAGGWETQYF. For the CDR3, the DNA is TGTGCCTGGAGACTAGCGGGGGGCTGGGAGACCCAGTACTTC.

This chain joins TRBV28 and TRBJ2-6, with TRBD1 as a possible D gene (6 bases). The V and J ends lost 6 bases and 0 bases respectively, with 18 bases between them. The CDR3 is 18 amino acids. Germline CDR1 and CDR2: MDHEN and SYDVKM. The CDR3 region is CASRRAGTPDSGANVLTF. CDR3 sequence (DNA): TGTGCCAGCAGGAGGGCCGGGACACCCGACTCTGGGGCCAACGTCCTGACTTTC.

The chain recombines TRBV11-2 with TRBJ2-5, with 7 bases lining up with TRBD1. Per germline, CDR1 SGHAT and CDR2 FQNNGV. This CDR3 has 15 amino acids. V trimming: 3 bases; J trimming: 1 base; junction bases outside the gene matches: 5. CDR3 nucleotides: TGTGCCAGCAGCTTGTCAGGGGGTCCCCAAGAGACCCAGTACTTC. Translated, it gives CASSLSGGPQETQYF.

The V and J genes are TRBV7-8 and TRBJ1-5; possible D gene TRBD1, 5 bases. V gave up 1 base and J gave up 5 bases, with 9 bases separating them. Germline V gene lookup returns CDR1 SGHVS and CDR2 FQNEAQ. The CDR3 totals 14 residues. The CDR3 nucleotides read TGTGCCAGCAGCTTAGGAGGAGGGGATCAGCCCCAGCATTTT. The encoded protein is CASSLGGGDQPQHF.

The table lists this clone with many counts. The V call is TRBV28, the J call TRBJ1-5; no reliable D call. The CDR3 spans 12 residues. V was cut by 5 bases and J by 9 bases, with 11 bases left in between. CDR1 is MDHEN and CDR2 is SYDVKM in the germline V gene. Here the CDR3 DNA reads TGTGCCAGCAGTCCGCCCCGGGGGCCCCAGCATTTT. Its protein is CASSPPRGPQHF.

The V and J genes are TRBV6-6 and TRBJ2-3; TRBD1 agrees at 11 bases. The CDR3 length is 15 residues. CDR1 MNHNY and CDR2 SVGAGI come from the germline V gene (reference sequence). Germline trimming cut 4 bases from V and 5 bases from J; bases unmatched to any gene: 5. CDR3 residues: CASSSGTGGGDTQYF. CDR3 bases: TGTGCCAGCAGTTCCGGGACAGGGGGGGGAGATACGCAGTATTTT.

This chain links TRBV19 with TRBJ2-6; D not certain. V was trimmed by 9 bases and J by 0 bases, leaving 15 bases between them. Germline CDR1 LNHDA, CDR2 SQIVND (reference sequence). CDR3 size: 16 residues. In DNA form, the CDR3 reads TGTGCCAGCCTTCCGGCAGGCTCCTCTGGGGCCAACGTCCTGACTTTC. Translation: CASLPAGSSGANVLTF. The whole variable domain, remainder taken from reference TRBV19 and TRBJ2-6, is DGGITQSPKYLFRKEGQNVTLSCEQNLNHDAMYWYRQDPGQGLRLIYYSQIVNDFQKGDIAEGYSVSREKKESFPLTVTSAQKNPTAFYLCASLPAGSSGANVLTFGAGSRLTVL.

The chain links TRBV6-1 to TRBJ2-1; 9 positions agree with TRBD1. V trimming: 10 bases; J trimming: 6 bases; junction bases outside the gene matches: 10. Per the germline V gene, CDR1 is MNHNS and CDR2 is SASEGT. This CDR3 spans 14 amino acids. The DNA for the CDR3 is TGTGCCACCTCGGGACAGGGTTTAATCAATGAGCAGTTCTTC. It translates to CATSGQGLINEQFF.

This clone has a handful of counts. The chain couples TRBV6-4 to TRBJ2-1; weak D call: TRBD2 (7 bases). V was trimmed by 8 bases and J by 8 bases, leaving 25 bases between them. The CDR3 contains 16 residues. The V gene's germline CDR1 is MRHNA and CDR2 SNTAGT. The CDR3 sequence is CASSQREGGVGDEQFF. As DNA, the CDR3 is TGTGCCAGCTCGCAAAGGGAGGGGGGCGTTGGTGATGAGCAGTTCTTC.

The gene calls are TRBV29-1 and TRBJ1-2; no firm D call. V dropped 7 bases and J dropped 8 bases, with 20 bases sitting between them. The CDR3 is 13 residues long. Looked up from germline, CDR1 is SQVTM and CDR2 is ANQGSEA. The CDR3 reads CSAQSGRINGYTF. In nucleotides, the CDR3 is TGCAGCGCTCAAAGTGGCAGGATAAACGGCTACACCTTC.

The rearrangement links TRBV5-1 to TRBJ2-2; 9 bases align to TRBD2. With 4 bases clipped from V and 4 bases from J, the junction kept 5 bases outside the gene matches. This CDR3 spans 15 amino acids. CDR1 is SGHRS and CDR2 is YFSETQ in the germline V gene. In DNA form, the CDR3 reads TGCGCCAGCAGCGAGGGACTAGCTCGCACCGGGGAGCTGTTTTTT. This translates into CASSEGLARTGELFF.

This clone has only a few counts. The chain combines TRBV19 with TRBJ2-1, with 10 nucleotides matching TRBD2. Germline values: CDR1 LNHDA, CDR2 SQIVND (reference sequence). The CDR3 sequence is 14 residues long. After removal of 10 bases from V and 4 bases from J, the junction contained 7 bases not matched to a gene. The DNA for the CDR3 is TGTGCCAACCAACTAGCGGGAAAATACAATGAGCAGTTCTTC. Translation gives CANQLAGKYNEQFF.

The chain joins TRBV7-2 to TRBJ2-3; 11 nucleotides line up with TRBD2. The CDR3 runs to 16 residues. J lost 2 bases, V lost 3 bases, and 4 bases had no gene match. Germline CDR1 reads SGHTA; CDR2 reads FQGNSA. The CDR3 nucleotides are TGTGCCAGCAGCTTGGAGGGACTAGCGGTCACAGATACGCAGTATTTT. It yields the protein CASSLEGLAVTDTQYF.